This entry lists 20 T cell receptor beta chains sequenced from one sample in a study of T cell responses to AZD1222 COVID-19 vaccine. Measured with immunoSEQ multiplex PCR; TCRdb has only the in-frame clones, and not every one. The repertoire holds about 140,000 clones, with more than 85% as singletons. The sequences come from peripheral blood, collected 28 days after the second AZD1222 dose. The receptor set was obtained from an adult who received the AZD1222 COVID-19 vaccine.

The chain has TRBV11-3 and TRBJ1-1, with no clear D. V lost 6 bases to trimming and J lost 2 bases, with 10 bases between them. This CDR3 is 13 amino acids long. Germline CDR1 reads SGHNT; CDR2 reads YENEEA. The CDR3 loop reads CASSSGPNTEAFF. The CDR3 DNA reads as TGTGCCAGCAGTTCTGGGCCCAACACTGAAGCTTTCTTT.

This clone was seen only once. This chain uses TRBV18 with TRBJ2-1; TRBD2 matches at 10 bases. V dropped 6 bases and J dropped 5; count of bases not matched to a gene: 13. In germline, CDR1 is KGHSH, CDR2 LQKENI. This CDR3 has 17 amino acids. CDR3: CASSRGLAGDPHNEQFF. The CDR3 DNA is TGTGCCAGCTCCCGGGGCCTAGCGGGGGACCCTCACAATGAGCAGTTCTTC.

J is TRBJ1-2 and V is TRBV6-5, with D possibly matching TRBD1 (6 bases). This CDR3 region has 14 residues. V lost 6 bases, J lost 7 bases, and 18 bases lay in between. The germline gives CDR1 MNHEY, CDR2 SVGAGI. CDR3 sequence reads: CASSQRYREGGYTF. Written as DNA, the CDR3 is TGTGCCAGCAGCCAGAGGTACAGGGAGGGTGGCTACACCTTC.

This chain connects TRBV4-1 to TRBJ1-3, with TRBD1 matching 8 bases. This CDR3 region has 17 residues. V gave up 5 bases and J gave up 3 bases; unmatched junction bases: 12. Per the germline V gene, CDR1 is MGHRA and CDR2 is YSYEKL. The CDR3 is CASSLTLDRGSGNTIYF. CDR3 nucleotide sequence: TGCGCCAGCAGCTTAACTCTTGACAGGGGTAGTGGAAACACCATATATTTT.

The gene calls are TRBV27 and TRBJ1-1; the D is unclear. This CDR3 is 13 amino acids long. CDR1 is MNHEY, CDR2 SMNVEV, per germline (reference sequence). The V end was cut by 8 bases, the J end by 10 bases, with 20 bases between. CDR3 in amino acids: CASGRGRVGGAFF. DNA for the CDR3: TGTGCCAGCGGCCGAGGGCGGGTTGGAGGAGCTTTCTTT.

The J gene is TRBJ1-3, the V gene TRBV4-3; no definite D call. V lost 0 bases to trimming and J lost 3 bases, with 18 bases between them. Per the germline V gene, CDR1 is LGHNA and CDR2 is YSLEER. This CDR3 is 18 amino acids long. CDR3 amino acids: CASSQENPLTGGGNTIYF. CDR3 in DNA: TGCGCCAGCAGCCAAGAAAACCCCCTAACCGGAGGTGGAAACACCATATATTTT.

This chain joins TRBV7-3 and TRBJ1-6; TRBD1 matches 9 bases. CDR3 size: 16 residues. Germline lookup yields CDR1 SGHTA and CDR2 FQGTGA. J gave up 10 bases and V 4 bases, and 11 bases lay outside the gene matches. The CDR3 DNA reads as TGTGCCAGCAGCTCCCAACCGACAGGGGGTCGATCACCCCTCCACTTT. It yields the protein CASSSQPTGGRSPLHF. The whole variable domain, remainder taken from reference TRBV7-3 and TRBJ1-6, is GAGVSQTPSNKVTEKGKYVELRCDPISGHTALYWYRQSLGQGPEFLIYFQGTGAADDSGLPNDRFFAVRPEGSVSTLKIQRTERGDSAVYLCASSSQPTGGRSPLHFGNGTRLTVT.

This clone showed up just a few times. The J gene is TRBJ2-1, the V gene TRBV14, with D unclear. V lost 0 bases to trimming and J lost 8 bases, with 11 bases between them. Germline V gene sequence: CDR1 SGHDN, CDR2 FVKESK. CDR3 size: 14 residues. CDR3 DNA: TGTGCCAGCAGCCAAGAACTCTGGAGTTATGAGCAGTTCTTC. Its protein product is CASSQELWSYEQFF.

This sequence joins TRBV2 and TRBJ1-2; D remains unclear. The CDR3 contains 14 residues. Germline-derived CDR1 and CDR2 are SNHLY and FYNNEI. V dropped 4 bases and J dropped 8 bases, with 17 bases sitting between them. CDR3 loop: CASSAERASYGYTF. The DNA of the CDR3 is TGTGCCAGCAGTGCTGAGAGAGCCTCTTACGGCTACACCTTC.

The genes are TRBV9 and TRBJ2-1; D possibly corresponds to TRBD2 (5 bases). Per the germline V gene, CDR1 is SGDLS and CDR2 is YYNGEE. V lost 0 bases to trimming and J lost 0 bases, with 7 bases between them. The CDR3 spans 15 residues. The CDR3 coding sequence is TGTGCCAGCAGCGTAGATGAGGGCTCCTACAATGAGCAGTTCTTC. This sequence encodes CASSVDEGSYNEQFF.

The chain joins TRBV10-3 to TRBJ1-5; the D gene is possibly TRBD1 (5 bases). Trimming left V 0 bases short and J 7 bases short, with 10 bases between. CDR1 is ENHRY and CDR2 is SYGVKD in the germline V gene. CDR3 size: 14 residues. The CDR3 DNA reads TGTGCCATCAGTGAGTCGCAGGGCGAACAGCCCCAGCATTTT. This gives the protein CAISESQGEQPQHF.

There are a few counts of this clone. J is TRBJ2-5 and V is TRBV7-2; D not resolved. Germline V CDR1 and CDR2: SGHTA, FQGNSA. The CDR3 is 13 amino acids. V was clipped by 1 base and J by 2 bases, with 5 bases between them. The CDR3 loop reads CASSLETQETQYF. As DNA, the CDR3 is TGTGCCAGCAGCTTAGAGACACAAGAGACCCAGTACTTC.

V is TRBV24-1 and J is TRBJ2-3; D is unclear. Trimming removed 3 bases at V and 0 bases at J, with 9 bases between. The CDR3 sequence is 15 residues long. Looked up from germline, CDR1 is KGHDR and CDR2 is SFDVKD. As DNA, the CDR3 is TGTGCCACCAGTGATCCCGTTATAAGCACAGATACGCAGTATTTT. Its translation: CATSDPVISTDTQYF.

The V gene is TRBV6-5, the J gene TRBJ1-4; no clear D gene. Trimming pared 0 bases from V and 0 bases from J, leaving 5 bases between. Germline CDR1 reads MNHEY; CDR2 reads SVGAGI. The CDR3 spans 15 residues. The CDR3, as DNA: TGTGCCAGCAGTTACTCGGGTGCAACTAATGAAAAACTGTTTTTT. As protein: CASSYSGATNEKLFF.

The rearrangement links TRBV7-9 to TRBJ1-3, with D uncertain. CDR3 length equals 14 residues. V lost 3 bases, J lost 3 bases, and 9 bases lay in between. The V gene's germline CDR1 is SEHNR and CDR2 FQNEAQ (reference sequence). In DNA form, the CDR3 reads TGTGCCAGCAGCTTGGCCGTGAATGGAAACACCATATATTTT. It is translated as CASSLAVNGNTIYF.

This chain links TRBV11-2 with TRBJ1-3, with D maybe TRBD1 (5 bases). Germline V lookup: CDR1 SGHAT, CDR2 FQNNGV. The V gene lost 1 base and the J gene lost 0 bases, with 10 bases spanning the gap. The CDR3 length is 16 residues. CDR3 nucleotide sequence: TGTGCCAGCAGCTTAGGGGGCGGTGACTCTGGAAACACCATATATTTT. This encodes CASSLGGGDSGNTIYF.

The V gene is TRBV5-1, the J gene TRBJ2-1, with TRBD2 identical over 9 bases. The CDR3 has 15 residues. CDR1 and CDR2 from the germline V gene are SGHRS and YFSETQ. With 3 bases clipped from V and 3 bases from J, the junction kept 4 bases outside the gene matches. The CDR3 protein is CASSWRTSDYNEQFF. CDR3 sequence (DNA): TGCGCCAGCAGCTGGAGGACTAGCGACTACAATGAGCAGTTCTTC. The variable domain in full, completed from reference TRBV5-1 and TRBJ2-1, reads KAGVTQTPRYLIKTRGQQVTLSCSPISGHRSVSWYQQTPGQGLQFLFEYFSETQRNKGNFPGRFSGRQFSNSRSEMNVSTLELGDSALYLCASSWRTSDYNEQFFGPGTRLTVL.

This sequence joins TRBV7-3 and TRBJ1-3; possible D gene TRBD1, 5 bases. Germline V CDR1 and CDR2: SGHTA, FQGTGA. V was shortened by 5 bases and J by 0 bases, with 11 bases between the two germline ends. The CDR3 loop spans 15 amino acids. The CDR3 nucleotides read TGTGCCAGCAGCCGGGACGGACACTCTGGAAACACCATATATTTT. Translating it yields CASSRDGHSGNTIYF.

The chain carries TRBV7-9 and TRBJ2-6, with D possibly TRBD1 on 6 matching bases. CDR1 SEHNR and CDR2 FQNEAQ come from the germline V gene (reference sequence). V lost 3 bases and J 4 bases, leaving 13 bases between the germline ends. There are 16 residues in the CDR3. CDR3 protein: CASSLSQGTGANVLTF. In DNA form, the CDR3 reads TGTGCCAGCAGCTTGTCGCAGGGGACCGGGGCCAACGTCCTGACTTTC.

This chain joins TRBV29-1 and TRBJ1-6; D not certain. This CDR3 contains 16 residues. The germline V gene encodes CDR1 SQVTM and CDR2 ANQGSEA. Trimming pared 6 bases from V and 0 bases from J, leaving 15 bases between. This CDR3 reads CSVRWAGSSYNSPLHF. In DNA form, the CDR3 reads TGCAGCGTGAGGTGGGCGGGTAGCTCCTATAATTCACCCCTCCACTTT.